Listed below are T cell receptor beta chains from one sample, sequenced in a study of cytomegalovirus exposure and HLA in healthy donors. Method: immunoSEQ multiplex PCR; TCRdb's copy keeps in-frame clones and lacks some. Of about 60,000 clones in the sample, 90% were seen once. The material sequenced was PBMCs. The receptors originated from a man between 18 and 29 years old in good health and CMV-seronegative. Each CDR3 is given with its conserved first and last residue. The D gene is left open where the match is weak. Only some rows state a clone size, as once, few, many or a class for expanded clones.

clone_size j_call d_call v_call cdr3_nt cdr3_aa
. TRBJ2-7 TRBD2 TRBV9 TGTGCCAGCAGCCCTCAAGAGCGGGGGACCTCCTACGAGCAGTACTTC CASSPQERGTSYEQYF
. TRBJ2-7 . TRBV5-1 TGCGCCAGCAGCTTGGCCGGGGGTGGTGACGAGCAGTACTTC CASSLAGGGDEQYF
. TRBJ2-3 TRBD2 TRBV15 TGTGCCACCAGCATTAGCGGGAGGACAGATACGCAGTATTTT CATSISGRTDTQYF
. TRBJ2-7 TRBD2 TRBV4-1 TGCGCCAGCAGCCAACAGGGCAAAGACAGGATTGGGACTAGTCTATACGAGCAGTACTTC CASSQQGKDRIGTSLYEQYF
. TRBJ2-7 . TRBV6-1 TGTGCCAGCAGTGGGGGCTTGGTACGCGAGCAGTACTTC CASSGGLVREQYF
. TRBJ2-1 TRBD1 TRBV4-1 TGCGCCAGCAGCCAAGTCGACAGGGTCACCAATGAGCAGTTCTTC CASSQVDRVTNEQFF
once TRBJ2-5 TRBD2 TRBV9 TGTGCCAGCAGCGTATCGCCGGGGACTAGCGAACAAGAGACCCAGTACTTC CASSVSPGTSEQETQYF
. TRBJ2-1 TRBD1 TRBV29-1 TGCAGCGTTGAACTACAGGGGGGAGAATTGCAGTTCTTC CSVELQGGELQFF
. TRBJ1-2 TRBD1 TRBV6-5 TGCGCCGTAGGGGGCCCCAACTATGGCTACACCTTC CAVGGPNYGYTF
. TRBJ2-6 . TRBV15 TGTGCCACCAGCAGCAGGGTCACCGGGGCCAACGTCCTGACTTTC CATSSRVTGANVLTF
. TRBJ2-7 . TRBV28 TGTGCCAGCAGAACTAGCCTCTCCTACGAGCAGTACTTC CASRTSLSYEQYF
few TRBJ1-4 TRBD1 TRBV6-5 TGTGCCAGCAGCGCGCCGGGACAGGGAAATGAAAAACTGTTTTTT CASSAPGQGNEKLFF
. TRBJ2-6 TRBD1 TRBV5-1 TGCGCCAGCGCCGAGTACAGGGGTTTTTCCAACGTCCTGACTTTC CASAEYRGFSNVLTF
. TRBJ1-2 . TRBV7-8 TGTGCCAGCAGCCTCCAAAGTAGAAACTATGGCTACACCTTC CASSLQSRNYGYTF
. TRBJ2-2 TRBD1 TRBV29-1 TGCAGCGTCTTGACAGGGGCGAACACCGGGGAGCTGTTTTTT CSVLTGANTGELFF
. TRBJ2-1 TRBD2 TRBV4-3 TGCGCCAGCAGCCAAGCGACTAGCGGGAGAATCGGCAATGAGCAGTTCTTC CASSQATSGRIGNEQFF
. TRBJ2-2 TRBD1 TRBV27 TGTGCCAGCAGTCCCTGGACAGGCCTGAACACCGGGGAGCTGTTTTTT CASSPWTGLNTGELFF
. TRBJ2-1 TRBD1 TRBV20-1 TGCAGTGCAAAAGACAGGGCCCCTCGGTTCTTC CSAKDRAPRFF
. TRBJ2-5 TRBD2 TRBV10-2 TGCGCCAGCAGTGACTCTCTAGCGGTGCAAGAGACCCAGTACTTC CASSDSLAVQETQYF
. TRBJ2-7 . TRBV19 TGTGCCACTAGGGTAGTCGGAGGTCACTACGAGCAGTACTTC CATRVVGGHYEQYF
. TRBJ2-1 TRBD2 TRBV7-6 TGTGCCAGCAGCCTGGGACTAGCGGGAGCCCCCAATGAGCAGTTCTTC CASSLGLAGAPNEQFF
. TRBJ2-2 TRBD2 TRBV30 TGTGCCCGCCGGGGAGCGGGAGGGGCCGGGGAGCTGTTTTTT CARRGAGGAGELFF
. TRBJ2-3 . TRBV4-1 TGCGCCAGCAGCCAAGATCTCGTAGATACGCAGTATTTT CASSQDLVDTQYF
. TRBJ2-2 . TRBV7-3 TGTGCCAGCAGCTTCCGGTCCGGGGAGCTGTTTTTT CASSFRSGELFF
once TRBJ2-2 TRBD1 TRBV7-2 TGTGCCAGCAGCCTACCCCAGGGGGCGATCGGGGAGCTGTTTTTT CASSLPQGAIGELFF
. TRBJ2-7 . TRBV2 TGTGCCAGCAGTGACGGGTTATACGAGCAGTACTTC CASSDGLYEQYF
. TRBJ2-7 TRBD1 TRBV7-2 TGTGCCAGCACCCACAGGGGGAACCGGGACGAGCAGTACTTC CASTHRGNRDEQYF
. TRBJ1-1 TRBD1 TRBV5-1 TGCGCCAGCAGACCAAGGACAGGATCGAACACTGAAGCTTTCTTT CASRPRTGSNTEAFF
. TRBJ2-1 TRBD2 TRBV11-3 TGTGCCAGCAGCGTTCTAGCGGGAGCCAATGAGCAGTTCTTC CASSVLAGANEQFF
. TRBJ2-2 . TRBV15 TGTGCCACCAGTACCGGGACAACGAACACCGGGGAGCTGTTTTTT CATSTGTTNTGELFF
. TRBJ2-3 . TRBV5-1 TGCGCCAGCAGCTTGGGAGGCTCAAACTCCCAGGATACGCAGTATTTT CASSLGGSNSQDTQYF
. TRBJ2-1 . TRBV7-6 TGTGCCAGCAGCTTAGCGGGCGGGACTTACAATGAGCAGTTCTTC CASSLAGGTYNEQFF
. TRBJ2-1 . TRBV4-1 TGCGCCAGCAGCCAAGACCCTTTATTAGCTCCCTTCTCCTACAATGAGCAGTTCTTC CASSQDPLLAPFSYNEQFF
. TRBJ2-1 TRBD1 TRBV4-2 TGTGCCAGCAGCCCCCGGGACAGCAATGAGCAGTTCTTC CASSPRDSNEQFF
. TRBJ2-2 TRBD2 TRBV4-2 TGTGCCAGCAGCGGTAGCGGGAGGGCCATCGCCGGGGAGCTGTTTTTT CASSGSGRAIAGELFF
. TRBJ2-1 . TRBV4-2 TGTGCCAGCAGCCAAGAAGTGTGGACTCCCATGTCCTACAATGAGCAGTTCTTC CASSQEVWTPMSYNEQFF
. TRBJ2-7 TRBD2 TRBV19 TGTGCCAGTAGTATTTCACTAGCGGGTTTCGACGAGCAGTACTTC CASSISLAGFDEQYF
. TRBJ2-1 . TRBV11-2 TGTGCCAGCAGCTTAGAAATCGCGAGGGAGCAGTTCTTC CASSLEIAREQFF
. TRBJ2-7 . TRBV2 TGTGCCAGCAGTGACGCGTCCTACGAGCAGTACTTC CASSDASYEQYF
. TRBJ1-1 . TRBV15 TGTGCCACCAGCAGAGGTCGGGGGAGGGACACTGAAGCTTTCTTT CATSRGRGRDTEAFF
once TRBJ1-5 . TRBV11-2 TGTGCCAGCAGCTTAGAGATCCGGGACACACACACTTATAGCAATCAGCCCCAGCATTTT CASSLEIRDTHTYSNQPQHF